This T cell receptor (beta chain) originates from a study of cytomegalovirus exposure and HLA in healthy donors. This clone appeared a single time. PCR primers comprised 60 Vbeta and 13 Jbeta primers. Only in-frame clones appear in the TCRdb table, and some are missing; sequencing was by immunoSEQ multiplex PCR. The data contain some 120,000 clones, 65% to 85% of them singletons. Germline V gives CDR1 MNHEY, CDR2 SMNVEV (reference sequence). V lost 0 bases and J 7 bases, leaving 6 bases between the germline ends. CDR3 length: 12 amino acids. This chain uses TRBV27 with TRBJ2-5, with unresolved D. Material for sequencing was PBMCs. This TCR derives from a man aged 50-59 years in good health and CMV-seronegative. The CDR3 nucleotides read TGTGCCAGCAGTTTATCCGGCGGGACCCAGTACTTC. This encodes CASSLSGGTQYF.